One and the same sample provided the 7 T cell receptor beta chains below, sequenced in a study of spatial heterogeneity in lung cancer. The time point was: sample taken at primary tumor resection. Whole RNA obtained from tumor, nontumor lung or frozen PBMC underwent sequencing without sorting. TCRdb fed the 5' RACE reads into MiXCR, producing one record per CDR3 protein. The sample includes 28,000 or so distinct CDR3 sequences, 13% of them seen just once. The source was PBMCs, collected at surgery. These receptors all come from a female donor with early-stage non-small cell lung cancer.

This clonotype has at least ten counts. The chain is built from TRBV24-1 and TRBJ2-7; D might be TRBD1 (5 bases). Between the trimmed V and J ends, which lost 5 bases and 0 bases, there was a span of 7 bases. Germline V gene lookup returns CDR1 KGHDR and CDR2 SFDVKD. The CDR3 extends over 13 amino acids. The CDR3 here is CATSAGNSYEQYF. The CDR3 coding sequence is TGTGCCACCAGTGCAGGGAACTCCTACGAGCAGTACTTC.

This clonotype was seen at least ten times. The chain recombines TRBV18 with TRBJ2-7; D is ambiguous. Between the trimmed V and J ends, which lost 4 bases and 6 bases, there was a span of 13 bases. This CDR3 is built from 13 residues. Germline V CDR1 and CDR2: KGHSH, LQKENI. The chain's CDR3 is CASSQRSDSEQYF. The DNA for the CDR3 is TGTGCCAGCTCACAACGGTCGGATTCCGAGCAGTACTTC.

Only a few counts were recorded for this clonotype. This chain joins TRBV4-3 and TRBJ2-3; 9 bases align to TRBD1. This CDR3 spans 16 amino acids. CDR1 and CDR2 (germline): LGHNA, YSLEER. The junction had 10 bases not matched to a gene; V was cut back by 4 bases and J by 5 bases. The chain's CDR3 is CASSRDRDAVGDTQYF. The CDR3 DNA reads TGCGCCAGCAGCCGGGACAGGGACGCGGTTGGAGATACGCAGTATTTT.

This chain uses TRBV6-2 or TRBV6-3 with TRBJ2-2; the D gene is possibly TRBD1 (5 bases). This CDR3 has 15 residues. Between the trimmed V and J ends, which lost 3 bases and 5 bases, there was a span of 13 bases. In germline, CDR1 is MNHEY, CDR2 SVGEGT. The CDR3: CASSYWGPETGELFF. The CDR3 DNA is TGTGCCAGCAGTTATTGGGGCCCAGAGACCGGGGAGCTGTTTTTT.

This clonotype appeared many times. The chain recombines TRBV13 with TRBJ2-7, with a weak D call TRBD2 (5 bases). The V gene's germline CDR1 is PRHDT and CDR2 FYEKMQ (reference sequence). This CDR3 region has 13 residues. The V gene lost 5 bases and the J gene lost 5 bases, with 13 bases spanning the gap. The CDR3, as DNA: TGTGCCAGCAGCCCAGAGGGCCGCAACGAGCAGTACTTC. This gives the protein CASSPEGRNEQYF.

This clonotype was observed at least ten times. The rearrangement joins TRBV5-1 to TRBJ2-6; TRBD1 matches at 8 bases. This CDR3 has 19 amino acids. CDR1 SGHRS and CDR2 YFSETQ come from the germline V gene. V lost 7 bases and J lost 5; bases outside the gene matches: 20. The CDR3 here is CASQTGTGGFVSRANVLTF. CDR3 nucleotides: TGCGCCAGCCAGACGGGAACAGGGGGTTTTGTTTCGAGGGCCAACGTCCTGACTTTC.

Here the CDR3 reads CASSPRQGIDYGYTF. The CDR3, as DNA: TGTGCCAGCAGCCCAAGACAGGGAATAGACTATGGCTACACCTTC. The V and J genes are TRBV9 and TRBJ1-2; 7 bases line up with TRBD1. V was clipped by 4 bases and J by 3 bases; unmatched bases: 9. The CDR3 sequence is 15 residues long. CDR1 and CDR2 from the germline V gene are SGDLS and YYNGEE.